This T cell receptor beta chain comes out of a study of identical twins. V gave up 0 bases and J gave up 1 base, with 9 bases separating them. The germline V gene encodes CDR1 MGHRA and CDR2 YSYEKL. The CDR3 runs 15 residues. Template switching added a universal primer site, and cDNA bore unique molecular identifiers. One entry per CDR3 protein results from TCRdb running MiXCR on the 5' RACE reads. The sample records roughly 540,000 distinct CDR3 sequences, 22% being singletons. The data also belong to a second study, concerning T cells expressing NK-cell markers.

Sequenced input: CD4+ T cells sorted from blood. This TCR came from a woman aged 18 to 35 in good health. The chain couples TRBV4-1 to TRBJ2-5; D is uncertain. CDR3 DNA sequence: TGCGCCAGCAGCCAAGATCTTAACTTCCAAGAGACCCAGTACTTC. This gives the protein CASSQDLNFQETQYF.